The clone carrying this T cell receptor beta chain was seen a single time. In the study's own analysis: Amplification of reference gene primers was used by the study to estimate nucleated cell counts. Assay: immunoSEQ multiplex PCR; the TCRdb copy retains only in-frame clones and omits some. Clone size and V and J calls were adopted from that table, with D and trimming inferred from the DNA. Among 150,000 to 200,000 clones listed, about four fifths were seen once. CDR1 and CDR2 (germline): KGHSH, LQKENI. There are 13 residues in the CDR3. The V segment lost 5 bases and the J segment 6 bases; nucleotides outside the gene matches: 4. These data belong to a study of blood T cell repertoires in COVID-19. For the study at large: Both acute and convalescent COVID-19 samples were obtained from the United States, Italy and Spain. Sources were T cells, B-cell-depleted T cells, or PBMCs; the material itself was cDNA or gDNA.

The sample consisted of peripheral blood. The genes are TRBV18 and TRBJ1-5; 7 bases fit TRBD1. This TCR was recovered from an elderly woman with active or convalescent COVID-19. The CDR3 DNA reads as TGTGCCAGCTCAGAAACAGGGGCTCAGCCCCAGCATTTT. Residues: CASSETGAQPQHF.